This T cell receptor beta chain was observed in a study of cytomegalovirus exposure and HLA in healthy donors (dated by TCRdb to 2016 to 2017). Background on the whole study: An earlier analysis of some 500 of the donors reported approximately 300 Gb of sequence data and about 100 million unique TCR beta sequences from roughly 180 million T cells. An early release that covered fewer than 750 HLA-typed donors contained around 330 gigabases of sequencing data and some 87 million unique TCR sequences. The genetic ancestry cluster associated with self-reported Caucasian donors included 81% of the roughly 400 genotyped donors. The study aimed to test whether signatures of past pathogen exposure could be identified by cataloging public T cell receptors. Using immunosequencing, the study profiled T cell repertoires from 666 subjects and related those repertoires to cytomegalovirus serostatus. In addition to the first cohort of 666 subjects, a separate validation cohort of over 90 different subjects was used. High-throughput TCR immunosequencing, statistical association of individual TCRs with disease status, and machine learning were combined to predict cytomegalovirus infection status. To study patterns of TCR occurrence, a later analysis re-analyzed previously published TCR beta repertoires from 666 donors and added high-resolution HLA genotyping. The later analysis used no new phenotypic data to find candidate immune exposures, relying instead on TCR beta sequences and their occurrence across donors. An earlier analysis of around 540 of the donors applied high-throughput TCR beta sequencing to assess whether each TCR beta V gene segment acted as functional or pseudogenic. Alongside the repertoire data, information on donor age, sex, ethnicity and CMV serostatus was compiled. In a later genetic analysis, genome-wide SNP genotypes for about three fifths of the 666 donors were used, and that subset was treated as a discovery cohort. Every discovery cohort repertoire had been produced on one sequencing platform. Both class I and class II loci were covered by HLA typing, at four-digit resolution. Typing coverage differed by locus: A, B, C, DRB1 and DQB1 were typed in roughly 629-640 donors, DQA1 in 522, DPA1 in some 570, and DPB1 in 450 to 490. Roughly five DR-DQ haplotypes were handled as single units for association and clustering because linkage in the cohort was strong. On average, around 200,000 unique TCR beta nucleotide sequences were sequenced per donor among 300 to 500 genotyped donors of the cohort, with 15% to 20% of those sequences being non-productive.

General findings and caveats noted by the study authors: In the study, about 150 TCR beta chains were listed as associated with cytomegalovirus. In vitro tests confirmed that a few of the cytomegalovirus-associated TCR beta chains recognize cytomegalovirus antigens. In a later genetic analysis, fewer N-insertions in productive TCRs were reported among donors in an Asian-associated ancestry cluster than the approximately 710-donor mean. The earlier analysis of some 560 of the donors excluded some 16 rarely observed V segments, including chromosome 9 orphons, because counts were too low. Broadly in line with IMGT annotations, most TCR beta V segments showed up in productive rearrangements about 87% or about 30% of the time in an earlier analysis of around 550 of the donors. The 87-base-pair reads could not distinguish some IMGT-functional V segments, including TRBV6-2 and TRBV6-3, so those segments were excluded. An association between a missense DCLRE1C variant and V-gene and J-gene trimming of TCR beta chains was found in a later genetic analysis and replicated in an independent cohort. In a later analysis, TCR association rates were found to vary across HLA loci, with the most associated TCRs seen for DRB1 alleles and the fewest for HLA-C alleles. A cluster of highly shared sequence variants was judged likely to represent a technical artifact of the sequencing pipeline. Because some donors lacked HLA typing at each locus, the association tests relied only on the typed subset. A further reported finding was that TCR beta sequences accurately predicted the HLA-A and HLA-B alleles for most subjects in the first cohort. Presence/absence analyses assumed roughly uniform sequencing depth across donors, an assumption that may not hold. In both the original and validation cohorts, the classifier was reported to diagnose cytomegalovirus status with high specificity and sensitivity. Immune exposure information for the cohort was limited to CMV serostatus. Correlated functional status among segregating V segments might reflect linkage disequilibrium, but an unknown experimental factor could not be ruled out. Specific HLA alleles were associated with 16,951 TCR beta sequences at a false discovery rate of 0.05 in a later analysis. When HLA alleles, especially DR and DQ, strongly co-occurred, attributing TCR associations to individual alleles was difficult. Most TCR sequences were observed very rarely across donors, whereas some public TCRs were present in many individuals. According to the authors, the approach could potentially be generalized to other disease states and immunological phenotypes. A later analysis reported that several top co-occurrence clusters appeared linked to parvovirus B19, influenza, CMV and Epstein-Barr virus. Only TCR beta chains were sequenced in this cohort, and the absence of alpha or paired-chain data limited detectable features. According to a later analysis, most CMV-associated TCR beta chains appeared to be HLA-restricted, and the HLA associations seemed to be driven largely by CMV exposure. Compared with equally common non-associated chains, HLA-associated TCR beta chains in a later analysis were more clonally expanded and had lower generation probabilities.

Germline trimming amounts to 3 bases on V and 7 bases on J, with 4 as the count of junction bases outside the gene matches. The CDR3 has 12 amino acids, counting the end cysteine and phenylalanine. Of all the DNA, just the CDR3 is kept, 36 bases in frame from base 1. CDR1 and CDR2 (SQVTM, ANQGSEA) derive from the germline V gene. In total, roughly 670 healthy bone marrow donors made up the cohort. At the time of sampling, every cohort member was nominally healthy, though immune exposures that went unrecorded were likely present. The donor was CMV seronegative and was included in the group of hundreds of seronegative cohort members. Each donor provided a peripheral blood sample, and peripheral blood mononuclear cells were used for TCR beta sequencing. The Qiagen DNeasy Blood Extraction Kit was used to extract genomic DNA from the blood cell samples. A remark on this clone: Its binding antigen is unknown. The input lacks base qualities; no much larger clone sits a single base away.

The protocol used for the library was the immunoSEQ multiplex PCR assay. The multiplex PCR relied on a mix of 60 forward primers for TCR Vbeta segments and 13 reverse primers for TCR Jbeta segments. A multiplex PCR assay on genomic DNA amplified the CDR3 region of rearranged TCR beta genes. The Illumina HiSeq System was used to sequence the amplified TCR beta libraries as 87-base-pair reads. The authors' pipeline ran thus. A later analysis counted about 80 million unique TCR beta chains across the 550 to 700 repertoires, and some 11 million of these chains were shared by at least two donors. To remove PCR and sequencing errors, raw reads were error-corrected and collapsed into unique sequences using a nearest-neighbor algorithm that merged closely related sequences. Alignment of CDR3 sequences to IMGT reference sequences was used to assign V, D and J gene segments. Each retained sequence needed at least a six-nucleotide match to both a V gene segment and a J gene segment. A rearrangement counted as productive if the CDR3 had no stop codons and remained in frame with V and J, and every other rearrangement counted as non-productive. CDR3 was defined according to IMGT convention as the region running from the second conserved V-encoded cysteine to the conserved J-encoded phenylalanine. Sequences without an unambiguous match to a single V gene segment were excluded from the earlier analysis of approximately 600 of the donors. In an earlier analysis of several hundred of the donors, V segments were called functional above 56.7% productive rearrangements and were called segregating when the between-donor standard deviation exceeded 5%. A statistical classification framework was developed to diagnose cytomegalovirus status using the catalog of TCR beta chain sequences. V and J gene assignment, in a later analysis, came from comparing TCR nucleotide sequences with IMGT/GENE-DB human TR gene sequences. In a later analysis, CDR3 sequences and most-parsimonious VDJ recombination scenarios were assigned using the TCRdist pipeline. A later analysis defined each TCR beta chain by its CDR3 amino acid sequence plus V-gene family, and excluded reads lacking a unique V-gene family. To address suspected cross-contamination and a sequencing artifact, a later analysis removed 592 highly shared, low-generation-probability nucleotide sequences. For each public chain, a later analysis derived a clonal expansion index from normalized ranks of inferred template counts within each repertoire. Generation probabilities in a later analysis came from a VDJ recombination model fitted to out-of-frame rearrangements, and those results were checked against IGoR. In a later analysis, hypergeometric tests were used to score TCR-TCR, TCR-HLA and TCR-CMV co-occurrence, with a repertoire-size bias correction applied to TCR pairs. To estimate false discovery rates, a later analysis permuted the HLA or CMV assignments 20 times. In a later analysis, co-occurring TCRs were grouped with DBSCAN, and TCRdist sequence similarity was added when clustering was performed within HLA-allele-positive subsets. Repertoires with fewer than 30,000 or more than 120,000 public chains were left out of co-occurrence clustering, as were about 5 repertoires with anomalous nucleotide sharing. TCRdb retrieved this table from immuneACCESS and kept in-frame rearrangements only. Not all clones are present; in checked studies, unresolved V genes account for under half, and no reason is known for the remainder. The DNA gave D and trimming, while V, J and clone size come from that table. In all, the sample holds about 69,000 clones, and about 73% of those were seen once. The top ten constitute roughly 11% of the sample.

The receptor was isolated from a woman in her twenties or thirties in good health and CMV-seronegative. The source material was PBMCs. The rearranged chain carries TRBV29-1 and TRBJ2-7; 9 central bases correspond to TRBD2. The DNA is as follows: TGCAGCGTTGACGTCCTAGCGGGGGAGCAGTACTTC. Its coded protein is CSVDVLAGEQYF.